This is a list of T cell receptor beta chains from one sample in a study of response to subunit inactivated influenza vaccine. Via MiXCR, TCRdb re-called the RT-PCR reads, giving one row per CDR3 protein. The table has 700,000 to 800,000 distinct CDR3 sequences, around a sixth seen once. The sequencing used PBMCs from blood, collected more than 4 days after vaccination. All receptors derive from a man between 45 and 60 years old who received an inactivated influenza vaccine. CDR3s include the opening cysteine and the closing phenylalanine or tryptophan. A D gene is named only where the DNA matches it firmly. Clone size, where shown, is once, few, many, or a class for clones that have expanded.

CDR3aa: CASSLAVRVYNEQFF
CDR3nt: TGTGCCAGCAGCTTAGCGGTCAGGGTCTACAATGAGCAGTTCTTC
j_gene: TRBJ2-1
v_gene: TRBV7-9
abundance: many
d_gene: NA

CDR3aa: CSASATLAGGPDTQYF
CDR3nt: TGCAGTGCTAGTGCAACCCTAGCGGGAGGACCAGATACGCAGTATTTT
j_gene: TRBJ2-3
v_gene: TRBV20-1
abundance: many
d_gene: TRBD2

CDR3aa: CASSYLRSGGDYNEQFF
CDR3nt: TGTGCCAGCAGTTACCTACGTTCGGGGGGCGACTACAATGAGCAGTTCTTC
j_gene: TRBJ2-1
v_gene: TRBV6-2/TRBV6-3
abundance: NA
d_gene: NA

CDR3aa: CASSSPEGYEQYF
CDR3nt: TGTGCCAGCAGCTCCCCAGAGGGCTACGAGCAGTACTTC
j_gene: TRBJ2-7
v_gene: TRBV7-9
abundance: many
d_gene: NA

CDR3aa: CSVERKGTKTEAFF
CDR3nt: TGCAGCGTTGAGCGGAAGGGGACAAAAACTGAAGCTTTCTTT
j_gene: TRBJ1-1
v_gene: TRBV29-1
abundance: few
d_gene: NA

CDR3aa: CASSEPNFYGYTF
CDR3nt: TGCGCCAGCAGTGAACCGAATTTCTATGGCTACACCTTC
j_gene: TRBJ1-2
v_gene: TRBV10-2
abundance: many
d_gene: NA

CDR3aa: CSAPLRGPFYEQYF
CDR3nt: TGCAGTGCTCCCCTGCGGGGCCCTTTCTACGAGCAGTACTTC
j_gene: TRBJ2-7
v_gene: TRBV20-1
abundance: few
d_gene: NA

CDR3aa: CASTKTADSPLHF
CDR3nt: TGTGCCAGCACTAAGACCGCAGATTCACCCCTCCACTTT
j_gene: TRBJ1-6
v_gene: TRBV6-6
abundance: NA
d_gene: NA

CDR3aa: CSARGTGGYEQYF
CDR3nt: TGCAGTGCTAGGGGGACAGGGGGCTACGAGCAGTACTTC
j_gene: TRBJ2-7
v_gene: TRBV20-1
abundance: NA
d_gene: TRBD1

CDR3aa: CASSLLIPTAQETQYF
CDR3nt: TGCGCCAGCAGCTTATTGATACCGACGGCTCAAGAGACCCAGTACTTC
j_gene: TRBJ2-5
v_gene: TRBV5-1
abundance: NA
d_gene: NA

CDR3aa: CASSLRSAEETQYF
CDR3nt: TGCGCCAGCAGCCTAAGATCCGCCGAAGAGACCCAGTACTTC
j_gene: TRBJ2-5
v_gene: TRBV5-1
abundance: few
d_gene: NA

CDR3aa: CASSLSSGGAEQFF
CDR3nt: TGTGCCAGCAGCTTATCAAGCGGGGGGGCTGAGCAGTTCTTC
j_gene: TRBJ2-1
v_gene: TRBV7-2
abundance: few
d_gene: TRBD2

CDR3aa: CASSLTLGQGGYGYTF
CDR3nt: TGTGCCAGCAGCTTAACATTGGGACAGGGGGGCTATGGCTACACCTTC
j_gene: TRBJ1-2
v_gene: TRBV11-2
abundance: few
d_gene: TRBD1

CDR3aa: CASSLVGVGTQYF
CDR3nt: TGTGCCAGCAGCTTGGTAGGAGTCGGGACCCAGTACTTC
j_gene: TRBJ2-5
v_gene: TRBV7-2
abundance: few
d_gene: NA

CDR3aa: CASRPLAGGPHEQYF
CDR3nt: TGTGCCAGCAGACCTCTAGCGGGAGGTCCCCACGAGCAGTACTTC
j_gene: TRBJ2-7
v_gene: TRBV12-3/TRBV12-4
abundance: few
d_gene: TRBD2

CDR3aa: CASSDLAGGRPSEQFF
CDR3nt: TGTGCCAGCAGTGATTTAGCGGGAGGGAGGCCCTCCGAGCAGTTCTTC
j_gene: TRBJ2-1
v_gene: TRBV6-4
abundance: NA
d_gene: TRBD2

CDR3aa: CASSPLIWDTEAFF
CDR3nt: TGTGCCAGCAGCCCCTTGATCTGGGACACTGAAGCTTTCTTT
j_gene: TRBJ1-1
v_gene: TRBV2
abundance: NA
d_gene: NA

CDR3aa: CASSLMRTEAFF
CDR3nt: TGTGCCAGCAGTTTAATGCGGACTGAAGCTTTCTTT
j_gene: TRBJ1-1
v_gene: TRBV12-3/TRBV12-4
abundance: NA
d_gene: NA

CDR3aa: CASNPTTGVFNTEAFF
CDR3nt: TGTGCCAGCAATCCTACGACAGGGGTGTTTAACACTGAAGCTTTCTTT
j_gene: TRBJ1-1
v_gene: TRBV28
abundance: NA
d_gene: TRBD1

CDR3aa: CASSQDKGGEQFF
CDR3nt: TGTGCCAGCAGCCAAGATAAGGGGGGTGAGCAGTTCTTC
j_gene: TRBJ2-1
v_gene: TRBV4-2
abundance: few
d_gene: NA

CDR3aa: CASSTQGANTEAFF
CDR3nt: TGTGCCAGCAGCACACAGGGGGCGAACACTGAAGCTTTCTTT
j_gene: TRBJ1-1
v_gene: TRBV11-2
abundance: NA
d_gene: TRBD1

CDR3aa: CASSHRVNLQETQYF
CDR3nt: TGTGCCAGCAGCCATAGGGTTAACCTACAAGAGACCCAGTACTTC
j_gene: TRBJ2-5
v_gene: TRBV3-1
abundance: NA
d_gene: NA

CDR3aa: CASSSAGDPDTQYF
CDR3nt: TGTGCCAGCAGTTCCGCGGGGGATCCGGATACGCAGTATTTT
j_gene: TRBJ2-3
v_gene: TRBV12-3/TRBV12-4
abundance: NA
d_gene: TRBD2

CDR3aa: CASRPGTGGNTEAFF
CDR3nt: TGTGCCAGCAGACCCGGGACAGGAGGGAACACTGAAGCTTTCTTT
j_gene: TRBJ1-1
v_gene: TRBV12-3/TRBV12-4
abundance: many
d_gene: TRBD1

CDR3aa: CASSLWASTDTQYF
CDR3nt: TGTGCCAGCAGCCTATGGGCTAGCACAGATACGCAGTATTTT
j_gene: TRBJ2-3
v_gene: TRBV12-3/TRBV12-4
abundance: NA
d_gene: NA

CDR3aa: CSAREKGRGAGELFF
CDR3nt: TGCAGTGCTAGAGAGAAGGGGCGCGGGGCCGGGGAGCTGTTTTTT
j_gene: TRBJ2-2
v_gene: TRBV20-1
abundance: NA
d_gene: NA

CDR3aa: CASSIRRDAQYF
CDR3nt: TGTGCCAGCAGTATCCGCCGGGATGCGCAGTATTTT
j_gene: TRBJ2-3
v_gene: TRBV28
abundance: NA
d_gene: NA

CDR3aa: CASSLNYGAGGYNEQFF
CDR3nt: TGTGCCAGCAGTTTAAATTACGGGGCGGGAGGGTACAATGAGCAGTTCTTC
j_gene: TRBJ2-1
v_gene: TRBV28
abundance: NA
d_gene: TRBD2

CDR3aa: CASSRQGFSDTQYF
CDR3nt: TGTGCCAGCAGTCGGCAGGGGTTCTCAGATACGCAGTATTTT
j_gene: TRBJ2-3
v_gene: TRBV27
abundance: few
d_gene: NA

CDR3aa: CASSLDSGPYDTQYF
CDR3nt: TGTGCCAGCAGCTTAGACTCCGGACCATACGATACGCAGTATTTT
j_gene: TRBJ2-3
v_gene: TRBV7-9
abundance: NA
d_gene: NA

CDR3aa: CASSLGLVTQYF
CDR3nt: TGTGCCAGCAGCCTTGGACTAGTTACGCAGTATTTT
j_gene: TRBJ2-3
v_gene: TRBV3-1
abundance: few
d_gene: TRBD2

CDR3aa: CASSVGAGGSYEQYF
CDR3nt: TGTGCCAGCAGCGTAGGGGCAGGGGGAAGCTACGAGCAGTACTTC
j_gene: TRBJ2-7
v_gene: TRBV9
abundance: few
d_gene: TRBD1

CDR3aa: CASSEAYPGQGRYEQYF
CDR3nt: TGTGCCAGCAGTGAAGCCTATCCGGGACAGGGGAGGTACGAGCAGTACTTC
j_gene: TRBJ2-7
v_gene: TRBV6-1
abundance: NA
d_gene: TRBD1

CDR3aa: CASSPPSLSTDTQYF
CDR3nt: TGTGCCAGCTCACCACCGTCCCTTAGCACAGATACGCAGTATTTT
j_gene: TRBJ2-3
v_gene: TRBV18
abundance: few
d_gene: NA

CDR3aa: CASSLSTASYEQYF
CDR3nt: TGTGCCAGCAGTTTAAGTACAGCCTCCTACGAGCAGTACTTC
j_gene: TRBJ2-7
v_gene: TRBV12-3/TRBV12-4
abundance: few
d_gene: NA

CDR3aa: CASRPGREDYEQYF
CDR3nt: TGTGCCAGCAGGCCAGGCCGGGAGGACTACGAGCAGTACTTC
j_gene: TRBJ2-7
v_gene: TRBV12-3/TRBV12-4
abundance: few
d_gene: TRBD2

CDR3aa: CASSAGLREPEAFF
CDR3nt: TGCGCCAGCAGCGCTGGACTCCGTGAACCTGAAGCTTTCTTT
j_gene: TRBJ1-1
v_gene: TRBV5-1
abundance: many
d_gene: NA

CDR3aa: CASSPLGTYGELFF
CDR3nt: TGTGCCAGCAGTCCACTAGGGACCTACGGGGAGCTGTTTTTT
j_gene: TRBJ2-2
v_gene: TRBV28
abundance: few
d_gene: NA

CDR3aa: CASSSPWGSATEAFF
CDR3nt: TGTGCCAGCAGCTCTCCCTGGGGGTCCGCGACTGAAGCTTTCTTT
j_gene: TRBJ1-1
v_gene: TRBV27
abundance: few
d_gene: NA

CDR3aa: CASSQDDRANEKLFF
CDR3nt: TGCGCCAGCAGCCAAGACGACAGGGCAAATGAAAAACTGTTTTTT
j_gene: TRBJ1-4
v_gene: TRBV4-3
abundance: few
d_gene: TRBD1

CDR3aa: CASSLGSSGRVHEQFF
CDR3nt: TGTGCCAGCAGCCTAGGGTCTAGCGGGAGGGTCCATGAGCAGTTCTTC
j_gene: TRBJ2-1
v_gene: TRBV11-2
abundance: few
d_gene: TRBD2

CDR3aa: CASSLWATAPGEQYF
CDR3nt: TGTGCCAGCAGTTTATGGGCCACCGCTCCGGGGGAGCAGTACTTC
j_gene: TRBJ2-7
v_gene: TRBV28
abundance: NA
d_gene: NA

CDR3aa: CATERPSGAQETQYF
CDR3nt: TGTGCCACCGAGAGGCCTAGCGGGGCTCAAGAGACCCAGTACTTC
j_gene: TRBJ2-5
v_gene: TRBV24-1
abundance: few
d_gene: TRBD2

CDR3aa: CSTGFHYYGYTF
CDR3nt: TGCAGCACGGGGTTTCACTATTATGGCTACACCTTC
j_gene: TRBJ1-2
v_gene: TRBV29-1
abundance: NA
d_gene: NA